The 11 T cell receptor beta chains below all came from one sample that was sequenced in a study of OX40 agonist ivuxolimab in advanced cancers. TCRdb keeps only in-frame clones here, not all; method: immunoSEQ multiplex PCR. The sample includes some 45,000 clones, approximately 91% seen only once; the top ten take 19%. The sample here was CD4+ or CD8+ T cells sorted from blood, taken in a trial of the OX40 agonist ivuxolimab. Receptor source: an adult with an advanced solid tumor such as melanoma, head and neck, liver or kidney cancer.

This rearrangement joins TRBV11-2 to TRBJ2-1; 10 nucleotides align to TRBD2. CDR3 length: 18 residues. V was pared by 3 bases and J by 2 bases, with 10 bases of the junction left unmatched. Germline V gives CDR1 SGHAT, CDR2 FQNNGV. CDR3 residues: CASSLVTGTSVTYNEQFF. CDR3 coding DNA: TGTGCCAGCAGCTTGGTTACCGGGACTAGCGTGACCTACAATGAGCAGTTCTTC.

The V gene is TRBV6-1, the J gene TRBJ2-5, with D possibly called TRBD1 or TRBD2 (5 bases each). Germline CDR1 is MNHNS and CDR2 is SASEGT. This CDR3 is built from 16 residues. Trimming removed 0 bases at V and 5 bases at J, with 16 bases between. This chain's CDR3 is CASSEALGGLWETQYF. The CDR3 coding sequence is TGTGCCAGCAGTGAAGCGCTTGGGGGTCTGTGGGAGACCCAGTACTTC.

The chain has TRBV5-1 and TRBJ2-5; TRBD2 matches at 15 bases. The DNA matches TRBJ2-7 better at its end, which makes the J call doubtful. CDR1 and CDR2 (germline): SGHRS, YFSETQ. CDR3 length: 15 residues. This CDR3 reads CASTPGLAGGFEQYF. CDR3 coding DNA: TGCGCCAGCACCCCGGGACTAGCGGGAGGTTTCGAGCAGTACTTC.

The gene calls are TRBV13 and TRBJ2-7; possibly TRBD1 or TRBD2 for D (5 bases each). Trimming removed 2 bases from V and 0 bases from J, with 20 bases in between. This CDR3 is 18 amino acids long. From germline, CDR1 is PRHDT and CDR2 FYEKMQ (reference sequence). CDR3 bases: TGTGCCAGCAGCTTACGGGACCGACGGGACCCCAGCTCCTACGAGCAGTACTTC. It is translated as CASSLRDRRDPSSYEQYF. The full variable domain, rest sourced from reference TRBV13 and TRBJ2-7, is AAGVIQSPRHLIKEKRETATLKCYPIPRHDTVYWYQQGPGQDPQFLISFYEKMQSDKGSIPDRFSAQQFSDYHSELNMSSLELGDSALYFCASSLRDRRDPSSYEQYFGPGTRLTVT.

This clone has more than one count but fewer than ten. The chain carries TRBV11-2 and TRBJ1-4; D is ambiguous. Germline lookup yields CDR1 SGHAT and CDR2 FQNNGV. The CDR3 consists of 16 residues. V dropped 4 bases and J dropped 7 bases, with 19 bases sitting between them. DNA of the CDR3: TGTGCCAGCAGCTCCCAGCCGCCGGGTGGACCTGAAAAACTGTTTTTT. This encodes CASSSQPPGGPEKLFF.

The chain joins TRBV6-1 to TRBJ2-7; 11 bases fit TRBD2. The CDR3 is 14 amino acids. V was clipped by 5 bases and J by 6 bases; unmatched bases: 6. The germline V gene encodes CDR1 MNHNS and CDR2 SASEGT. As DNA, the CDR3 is TGTGCCAGCAGTTTAACTAGCGGGAGTCGCGAGCAGTACTTC. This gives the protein CASSLTSGSREQYF.

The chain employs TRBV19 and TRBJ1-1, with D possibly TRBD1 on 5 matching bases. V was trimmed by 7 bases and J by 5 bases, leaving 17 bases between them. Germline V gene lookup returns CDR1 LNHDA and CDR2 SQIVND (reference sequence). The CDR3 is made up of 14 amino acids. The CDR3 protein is CASTFQGRGTEAFF. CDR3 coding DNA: TGTGCCAGTACCTTCCAGGGTAGAGGAACTGAAGCTTTCTTT.

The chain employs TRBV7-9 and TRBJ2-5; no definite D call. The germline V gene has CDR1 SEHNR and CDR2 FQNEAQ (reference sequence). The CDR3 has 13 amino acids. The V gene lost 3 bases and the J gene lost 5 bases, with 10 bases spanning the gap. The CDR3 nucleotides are TGTGCCAGCAGCTTCCCCCTGAAGGAGACCCAGTACTTC. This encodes CASSFPLKETQYF.

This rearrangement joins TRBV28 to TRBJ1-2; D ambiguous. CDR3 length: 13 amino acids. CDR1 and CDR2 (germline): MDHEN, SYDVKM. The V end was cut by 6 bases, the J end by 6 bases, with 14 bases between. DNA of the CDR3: TGTGCCAGCAGCCAAAGGGATATTAATGGCTACACCTTC. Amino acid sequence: CASSQRDINGYTF.

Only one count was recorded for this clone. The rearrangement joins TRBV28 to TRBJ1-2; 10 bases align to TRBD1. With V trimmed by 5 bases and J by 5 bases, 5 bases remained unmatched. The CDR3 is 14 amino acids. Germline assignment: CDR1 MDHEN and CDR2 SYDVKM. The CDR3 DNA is TGTGCCAGCAGTCTAGGGACAGGGGTGTATGGCTACACCTTC. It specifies CASSLGTGVYGYTF.

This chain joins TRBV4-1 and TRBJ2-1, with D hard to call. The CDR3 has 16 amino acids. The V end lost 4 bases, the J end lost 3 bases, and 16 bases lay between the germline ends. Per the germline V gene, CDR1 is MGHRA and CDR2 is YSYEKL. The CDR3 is CASSLRLAPNYNEQFF. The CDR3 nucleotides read TGCGCCAGCAGCCTAAGACTGGCACCCAACTACAATGAGCAGTTCTTC.